This TCR beta chain emerged from a study of T cell changes during pregnancy in multiple sclerosis (dated by TCRdb to 2018 to 2020). Regarding the research as a whole: In women with multiple sclerosis, the researchers looked at how the T cell repertoire shifted as pregnancy progressed.

The germline V gene gives CDR1 as MDHEN and CDR2 as SYDVKM. The germline ends are 15 bases apart after V is trimmed by 5 bases and J by 11 bases. The CDR3 spans 12 residues, from the cysteine through the phenylalanine. Only CDR3 DNA is held: 36 bases, read in frame from base 1. Worth noting for this clone: Its antigen is not yet known. Base-call qualities are not available, and no considerably larger clone is one nucleotide away.

To prepare the library, the immunoSEQ multiplex PCR assay was applied. In TCRdb, the immuneACCESS table is reduced to in-frame sequences with V and J assigned. These tables do not hold every clone; where another copy was compared, an unresolved V gene accounts for under half, and the others remain unexplained. The sample table holds about 59,000 clones, of which around 93% were seen once. The ten largest make up 0.36% of the sample. The TCR comes from a female donor with multiple sclerosis, enrolled in a pregnancy study. The chain joins TRBV28 to TRBJ1-1; the best D guess is TRBD1, with 5 bases matching. The source was CD4+ T cells from peripheral blood mononuclear cells, collected before pregnancy. The nucleotides read TGTGCCAGCAGTAGTACCAGGGTTATTGCTTTCTTT. Its coded protein is CASSSTRVIAFF.